The 29 T cell receptor beta chains given below trace back to one sample, sequenced in a study of T cell repertoires in cytomegalovirus infection. TCRdb used MiXCR to reprocess the reads, holding one entry per CDR3 protein. The sample carries about 110,000 distinct CDR3 sequences, 35% to 50% recorded once. Their antigens remain unidentified. The sequencing here drew on CD8+ T cells from cultured PBMCs, taken from culture after CMV antigen stimulation. These receptors were obtained from a human donor in good health (CMV status not recorded). Some clones in this sample may be carry-over from other donors' samples.

The V gene is TRBV2, the J gene TRBJ1-4; 9 bases line up with TRBD1. V lost 7 bases to trimming and J lost 7 bases; unmatched junction nucleotides: 7. The CDR3 is made up of 14 amino acids. CDR1 and CDR2 from the germline V gene are SNHLY and FYNNEI. CDR3 bases: TGTGCCAGCACTCCGGGACAGGGCAGTGAAAAACTGTTTTTT. Translation: CASTPGQGSEKLFF.

This clonotype appeared once. This chain uses TRBV27 with TRBJ2-7; D might be TRBD1 (6 bases). Trimming shortened V by 4 bases and J by 3 bases, and 10 bases separated the two germline ends. CDR1 and CDR2 from the germline V gene are MNHEY and SMNVEV (reference sequence). This CDR3 contains 13 residues. For the CDR3, the DNA is TGTGCCAGCAGTTGGGGGCCTAACTACGAGCAGTACTTC. It codes for CASSWGPNYEQYF.

The genes are TRBV5-4 and TRBJ1-2, with 11 bases fitting TRBD1. Germline V gives CDR1 SGHNT, CDR2 YYREEE (reference sequence). Losses at the gene ends were 2 bases for V and 7 bases for J; bases not matched to a gene: 7. The CDR3 is 15 amino acids. The DNA for the CDR3 is TGTGCCAGCAGCTTAAGGACAGGGGGCGCGGGTGGCTACACCTTC. It specifies CASSLRTGGAGGYTF. The whole variable domain, remainder taken from reference TRBV5-4 and TRBJ1-2, is ETGVTQSPTHLIKTRGQQVTLRCSSQSGHNTVSWYQQALGQGPQFIFQYYREEENGRGNFPPRFSGLQFPNYSSELNVNALELDDSALYLCASSLRTGGAGGYTFGSGTRLTVV.

This clonotype was seen only once. Compared with germline, one end of the junction differs, possibly owing to a read error. The chain links TRBV7-2 to TRBJ2-7, with unresolved D. From germline, CDR1 is SGHTA and CDR2 FQGNSA. This CDR3 is 12 amino acids long. The CDR3, as DNA: TGTGCCAACAGCTTATATGATGACGAGCAGTACTTC. It specifies CANSLYDDEQYF.

The chain couples TRBV9 to TRBJ1-1; D unresolved. The length of the CDR3 is 16 residues. V gave up 0 bases and J gave up 3 bases, with 15 bases separating them. Germline V gives CDR1 SGDLS, CDR2 YYNGEE. The CDR3 is CASSVVLGEWDTEAFF. As DNA, the CDR3 is TGTGCCAGCAGCGTAGTGTTGGGTGAGTGGGACACTGAAGCTTTCTTT.

V and J are TRBV9 and TRBJ2-7; D gene unclear. The CDR3 sequence is 15 residues long. V lost 0 bases to trimming and J lost 2 bases, with 12 bases between them. CDR1 and CDR2 (germline): SGDLS, YYNGEE. The DNA for the CDR3 is TGTGCCAGCAGCGTAGATCAGGTTGAAACCTACGAGCAGTACTTC. It codes for CASSVDQVETYEQYF.

The chain carries TRBV2 and TRBJ2-7; D gene ambiguous. CDR3 size: 13 residues. Germline CDR1 and CDR2: SNHLY and FYNNEI. The germline V and J ends were trimmed by 0 bases and 6 bases, with 9 bases remaining between them. CDR3 region: CASSEAAGSEQYF. CDR3 DNA: TGTGCCAGCAGTGAAGCAGCCGGTTCCGAGCAGTACTTC.

This clonotype was recorded only once. The genes are TRBV5-6 and TRBJ1-2; 7 positions agree with TRBD1. The junction had 16 bases not matched to a gene; V was cut back by 5 bases and J by 6 bases. The V gene's germline CDR1 is SGHDT and CDR2 YYEEEE. The CDR3 runs to 16 residues. The CDR3 protein is CASRPTGDDLADGYTF. The CDR3, as DNA: TGTGCCAGCAGGCCTACAGGGGACGACCTGGCTGATGGCTACACCTTC.

The chain employs TRBV9 and TRBJ1-1; D is unresolved. CDR3 length: 13 amino acids. Looked up from germline, CDR1 is SGDLS and CDR2 is YYNGEE. Trimming stripped 3 bases from V and 8 bases from J, with 14 bases between. The CDR3 loop reads CASSAPSSPEAFF. In DNA, the CDR3 is TGTGCCAGCAGCGCCCCGTCCTCGCCCGAAGCTTTCTTT.

This clonotype was detected a few times. V and J are TRBV7-6 and TRBJ2-3, with 7 bases that match TRBD1. This CDR3 comprises 16 residues. J was trimmed by 1 base and V by 1 base; bases with no gene match: 5. The germline V gene has CDR1 SGHVS and CDR2 FNYEAQ. The CDR3 loop is CASSLEGADRTDTQYF. CDR3 DNA sequence: TGTGCCAGCAGCTTAGAGGGGGCAGATCGCACAGATACGCAGTATTTT.

V gene TRBV7-6 combines with J gene TRBJ2-5; 7 nucleotides line up with TRBD1. Germline V gene sequence: CDR1 SGHVS, CDR2 FNYEAQ. The CDR3 is 14 residues long. Trimming removed 10 bases from V and 3 bases from J; junction bases left unmatched: 11. The CDR3 loop is CAIGDRELEETQYF. CDR3 bases: TGTGCCATCGGAGACAGGGAATTGGAAGAGACCCAGTACTTC.

Ten or more counts support this clonotype. This chain joins TRBV7-9 and TRBJ1-1, with 9 bases fitting TRBD1. The CDR3 spans 14 residues. Trimming removed 4 bases from V and 6 bases from J; junction bases left unmatched: 6. Germline V CDR1 and CDR2: SEHNR, FQNEAQ (reference sequence). The CDR3 nucleotides read TGTGCCAGCAGCTCCGGGACAGGGACCTCTGAAGCTTTCTTT. Residues: CASSSGTGTSEAFF. Full variable domain (missing parts from reference TRBV7-9 and TRBJ1-1): DTGVSQNPRHKITKRGQNVTFRCDPISEHNRLYWYRQTLGQGPEFLTYFQNEAQLEKSRLLSDRFSAERPKGSFSTLEIQRTEQGDSAMYLCASSSGTGTSEAFFGQGTRLTVV.

The chain is built from TRBV27 and TRBJ1-4, with D possibly being TRBD1 (5 bases). Germline CDR1 and CDR2: MNHEY and SMNVEV (reference sequence). This CDR3 contains 14 residues. Trimming removed 3 bases at V and 8 bases at J, with 13 bases between. This CDR3 reads CASSLGGDYEKLFF. CDR3 nucleotide sequence: TGTGCCAGCAGTTTGGGGGGGGACTACGAAAAACTGTTTTTT.

The chain carries TRBV5-6 and TRBJ2-7; 10 bases are a match to TRBD2. Trimming removed 4 bases from V and 4 bases from J; junction bases left unmatched: 11. Germline CDR1 and CDR2: SGHDT and YYEEEE. The CDR3 covers 16 residues. CDR3 in amino acids: CASSPASGGLSYEQYF. In nucleotides, the CDR3 is TGTGCCAGCAGCCCAGCTAGCGGGGGCCTTTCTTACGAGCAGTACTTC.

This clonotype was recorded at least ten times. This chain uses TRBV27 with TRBJ2-7; D possibly corresponds to TRBD1 (6 bases). Germline lookup yields CDR1 MNHEY and CDR2 SMNVEV (reference sequence). The CDR3 contains 14 residues. Trimming cost V 6 bases and J 0 bases, with 12 bases left between them. CDR3 in amino acids: CASSQGRHSYEQYF. CDR3 sequence (DNA): TGTGCCAGCAGCCAGGGGCGTCACTCCTACGAGCAGTACTTC.

With regard to this clonotype: This could be a read error, since a much larger clone is one nucleotide away. The J gene is TRBJ2-7, the V gene TRBV20-1; D unclear. Germline CDR1 reads DFQATT; CDR2 reads SNEGSKA (reference sequence). This CDR3 comprises 12 residues. V shed 2 bases and J shed 2 bases, with 7 bases lying between them. The chain's CDR3 is CSARHGPYEQYF. DNA for the CDR3: TGCAGTGCTAGACATGGCCCCTACGAGCAGTACTTC.

V and J are TRBV19 and TRBJ1-1; D unclear. Per germline, CDR1 LNHDA and CDR2 SQIVND (reference sequence). Trimming left V 5 bases short and J 0 bases short, with 7 bases between. The CDR3 consists of 13 residues. In DNA, the CDR3 is TGTGCCAGTAGTCGGGCTATGAACACTGAAGCTTTCTTT. Protein sequence: CASSRAMNTEAFF.

J is TRBJ1-6 and V is TRBV5-6, with D unclear. With 0 bases removed from V and 5 bases from J, the gap between germline ends came to 9 bases. This CDR3 comprises 15 residues. CDR1 and CDR2 (germline): SGHDT, YYEEEE. The chain's CDR3 is CASSLVRVHNSPLHF. DNA for the CDR3: TGTGCCAGCAGCTTGGTCCGGGTCCATAATTCACCCCTCCACTTT.

The chain employs TRBV19 and TRBJ1-2; the D is unclear. Germline V gene data show CDR1 as LNHDA and CDR2 as SQIVND (reference sequence). The CDR3 extends over 13 amino acids. Trimming took 0 bases from V and 5 from J, leaving 7 bases between them. The CDR3: CASSIEQGYGYTF. CDR3 in DNA: TGTGCCAGTAGTATAGAGCAAGGATATGGCTACACCTTC. The full variable domain, with the rest looked up from reference TRBV19 and TRBJ1-2, is DGGITQSPKYLFRKEGQNVTLSCEQNLNHDAMYWYRQDPGQGLRLIYYSQIVNDFQKGDIAEGYSVSREKKESFPLTVTSAQKNPTAFYLCASSIEQGYGYTFGSGTRLTVV.

The chain uses TRBV4-1 and TRBJ1-5; TRBD1 is a possible D gene (6 bases). Germline-derived CDR1 and CDR2 are MGHRA and YSYEKL. The CDR3 consists of 15 residues. The germline V and J ends were trimmed by 0 bases and 9 bases, with 15 bases remaining between them. Written as DNA, the CDR3 is TGCGCCAGCAGCCAAGATGGTGGGGGCGCGGGGCCCCAGCATTTT. Its translation is CASSQDGGGAGPQHF.

V and J are TRBV27 and TRBJ1-6; D gene uncertain. Germline V gene sequence: CDR1 MNHEY, CDR2 SMNVEV (reference sequence). V was cut by 3 bases and J by 7 bases, with 7 bases left in between. The CDR3 spans 13 residues. CDR3 in DNA: TGTGCCAGCAGTTTGGGCAGCAATTCACCCCTCCACTTT. It specifies CASSLGSNSPLHF.

Points on this clonotype: A much more abundant neighbour one base away suggests this may be a read error. CDR3: CASRGTSYNLPLHF. The CDR3 DNA reads TGTGCCAGCAGAGGGACGTCTTACAATTTACCCCTCCACTTT. The chain employs TRBV2 and TRBJ1-6, with D possibly being TRBD1 (5 bases). This CDR3 contains 14 residues. Germline loops: CDR1 SNHLY, CDR2 FYNNEI.

This clonotype was found a few times. The chain recombines TRBV4-1 with TRBJ1-2; D gene uncertain. CDR1 is MGHRA and CDR2 is YSYEKL in the germline V gene. The CDR3 spans 15 residues. Trimming left V 1 base short and J 9 bases short, with 18 bases between. CDR3 nucleotide sequence: TGCGCCAGCAGCCAAGGTATGGACCTAACGGGGAGCTACACCTTC. As protein: CASSQGMDLTGSYTF.

This chain uses TRBV27 with TRBJ2-2, with 8 bases that match TRBD2. The germline gives CDR1 MNHEY, CDR2 SMNVEV (reference sequence). The CDR3 extends over 16 amino acids. V was clipped by 6 bases and J by 5 bases; unmatched bases: 11. CDR3 bases: TGTGCCAGCAGAAAAATGAGGACTAGCAAGACCGGGGAGCTGTTTTTT. It is translated as CASRKMRTSKTGELFF.

The V and J genes are TRBV7-9 and TRBJ2-3; D gene unclear. V gave up 4 bases and J gave up 6 bases, with 14 bases separating them. The CDR3 has 14 residues. From germline, CDR1 is SEHNR and CDR2 FQNEAQ (reference sequence). The CDR3 nucleotides are TGTGCCAGCAGCTGGCCCCTCTCCGCCGATACGCAGTATTTT. As protein: CASSWPLSADTQYF.

This clonotype has a count of ten or more. The V and J genes are TRBV7-9 and TRBJ2-3; 9 nucleotides align to TRBD1. The CDR3 length is 17 residues. Looked up from germline, CDR1 is SEHNR and CDR2 is FQNEAQ (reference sequence). J gave up 0 bases and V 3 bases, and 7 bases lay outside the gene matches. The CDR3 region is CASSFGTGRASTDTQYF. The CDR3 bases are TGTGCCAGCAGCTTCGGGACAGGGAGGGCTAGCACAGATACGCAGTATTTT.

The rearrangement links TRBV11-1 to TRBJ2-7, with TRBD2 as a possible D gene (6 bases). Trimming removed 5 bases from V and 3 bases from J, with 17 bases in between. From germline, CDR1 is SGHAT and CDR2 FQDESV (reference sequence). The CDR3 contains 15 residues. For the CDR3, the DNA is TGTGCCAGCAGCCCGCGGGACTTAGCCCTCTACGAGCAGTACTTC. Translated: CASSPRDLALYEQYF.

As concerns this clonotype: This CDR3 fails to terminate in the conserved phenylalanine or tryptophan, so it likely reflects a read error. The chain employs TRBV11-2 and TRBJ2-7; maybe TRBD2 (5 bases). Germline values: CDR1 SGHAT, CDR2 FQNNGV. The V and J ends lost 2 bases and 4 bases respectively, with 12 bases between them. This CDR3 spans 14 amino acids. CDR3 protein: CASSLIGDSYEQYS. In nucleotides, the CDR3 is TGTGCCAGCAGCTTAATCGGGGATAGTTACGAGCAGTACTCC.

The CDR3: CASSFGGYNQPQHF. As DNA, the CDR3 is TGTGCCAGCAGTTTCGGCGGGTACAATCAGCCCCAGCATTTT. The chain joins TRBV28 to TRBJ1-5; D ambiguous. The CDR3 covers 14 residues. V lost 3 bases and J 3 bases, leaving 9 bases between the germline ends. Germline V CDR1 and CDR2: MDHEN, SYDVKM.